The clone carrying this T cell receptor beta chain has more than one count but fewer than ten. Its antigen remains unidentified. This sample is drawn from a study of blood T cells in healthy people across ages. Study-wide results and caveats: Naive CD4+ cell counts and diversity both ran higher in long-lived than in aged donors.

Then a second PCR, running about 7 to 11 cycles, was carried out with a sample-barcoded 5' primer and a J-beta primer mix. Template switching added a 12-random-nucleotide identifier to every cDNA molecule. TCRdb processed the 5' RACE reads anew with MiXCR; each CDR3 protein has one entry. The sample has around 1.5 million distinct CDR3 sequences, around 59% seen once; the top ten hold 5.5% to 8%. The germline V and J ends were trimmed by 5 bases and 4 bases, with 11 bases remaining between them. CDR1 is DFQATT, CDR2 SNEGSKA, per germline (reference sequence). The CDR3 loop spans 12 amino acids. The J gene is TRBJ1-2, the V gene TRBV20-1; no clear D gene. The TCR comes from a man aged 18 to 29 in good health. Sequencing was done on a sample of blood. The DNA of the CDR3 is TGCAGTGCTCGTGCAGGCCCCTATGGCTACACCTTC. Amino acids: CSARAGPYGYTF.